This T cell receptor (beta chain) comes out of a study of vaccination effects on CD4 cells after COVID-19. General study findings and limits: Clones arising from infection and from vaccination showed marked clonal contraction late after vaccination. Healthy vaccine recipients' vaccine-induced clones were almost all SARS-CoV-2 mono-reactive.

The V gene end was trimmed by 5 bases and the J gene end by 8 bases; junction bases not matched to a gene: 5. The germline gives CDR1 LNHDA, CDR2 SQIVND (reference sequence). The CDR3 runs to 14 residues. This clone has a single count. Its antigen is unknown. Viral peptide pool expansion of antigen-specific CD4+ T cells preceded sequencing in the ViraFEST assay. It was after more than 8 days of culture that CD4+ T cells were isolated. According to the study, vaccine recipients showed no prior SARS-CoV-2 infection and negative nucleocapsid antibodies. This table comes from immunoSEQ multiplex PCR, and its TCRdb copy is limited to in-frame clones, with some not included. The sample yields tens of thousands of clones, roughly 74% seen once.

The source of this sequence is a human donor who received a COVID-19 vaccine. The sample consisted of CD4+ T cells from PBMCs cultured with HCoV-NL63 spike peptides, taken before COVID-19 vaccination. The rearrangement links TRBV19 to TRBJ2-4, with TRBD1 matching 11 bases. The CDR3 here is CASSSGTGGYIQYF. The DNA for the CDR3 is TGTGCCAGTAGTTCCGGGACAGGGGGATACATTCAGTACTTC.